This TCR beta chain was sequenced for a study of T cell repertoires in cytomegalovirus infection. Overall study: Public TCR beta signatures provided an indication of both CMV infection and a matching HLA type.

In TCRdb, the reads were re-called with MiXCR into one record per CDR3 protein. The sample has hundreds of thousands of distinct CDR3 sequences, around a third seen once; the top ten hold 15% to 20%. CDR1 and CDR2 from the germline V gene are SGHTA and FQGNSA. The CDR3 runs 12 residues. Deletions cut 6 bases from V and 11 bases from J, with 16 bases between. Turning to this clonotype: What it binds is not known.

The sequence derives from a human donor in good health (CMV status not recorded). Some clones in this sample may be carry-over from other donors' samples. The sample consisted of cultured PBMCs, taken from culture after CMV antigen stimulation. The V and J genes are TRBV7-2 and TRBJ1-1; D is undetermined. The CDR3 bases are TGTGCCAGCAGGATTAGGTCGGGTCGCGCTTTCTTT. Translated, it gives CASRIRSGRAFF.